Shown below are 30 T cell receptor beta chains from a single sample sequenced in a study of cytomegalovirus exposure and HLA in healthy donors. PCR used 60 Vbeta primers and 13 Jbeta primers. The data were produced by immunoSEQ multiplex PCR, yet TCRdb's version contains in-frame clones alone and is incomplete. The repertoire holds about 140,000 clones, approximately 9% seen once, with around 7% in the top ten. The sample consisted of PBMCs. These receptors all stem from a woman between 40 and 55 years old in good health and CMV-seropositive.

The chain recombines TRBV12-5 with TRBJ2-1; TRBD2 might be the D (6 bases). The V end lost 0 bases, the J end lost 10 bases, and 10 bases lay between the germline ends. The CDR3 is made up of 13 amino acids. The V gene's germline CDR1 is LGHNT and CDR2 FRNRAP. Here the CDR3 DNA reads TGTGCTAGTGGTTTGGTACTAGCTGGAGAGCAGTTCTTC. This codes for CASGLVLAGEQFF.

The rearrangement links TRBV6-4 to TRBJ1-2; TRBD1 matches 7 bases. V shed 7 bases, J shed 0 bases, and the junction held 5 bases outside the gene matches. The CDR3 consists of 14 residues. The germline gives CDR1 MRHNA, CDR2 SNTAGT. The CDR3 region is CASTGQTTNYGYTF. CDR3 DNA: TGTGCCAGCACGGGACAGACCACTAACTATGGCTACACCTTC.

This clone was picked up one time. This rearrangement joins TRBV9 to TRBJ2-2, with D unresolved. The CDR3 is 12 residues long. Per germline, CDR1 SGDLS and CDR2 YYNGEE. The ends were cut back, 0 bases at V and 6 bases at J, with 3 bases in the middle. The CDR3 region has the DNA TGTGCCAGCAGCGTAGTATCCGGGGAGCTGTTTTTT. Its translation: CASSVVSGELFF.

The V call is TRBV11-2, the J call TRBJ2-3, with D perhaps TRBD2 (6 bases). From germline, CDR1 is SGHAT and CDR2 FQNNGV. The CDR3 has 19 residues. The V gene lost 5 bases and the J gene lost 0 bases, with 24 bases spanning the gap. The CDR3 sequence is CASSLRRDRSQTSTDTQYF. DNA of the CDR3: TGTGCCAGCAGCCTCCGGCGGGACCGAAGCCAAACTAGCACAGATACGCAGTATTTT. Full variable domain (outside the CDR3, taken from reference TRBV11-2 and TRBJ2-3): EAGVAQSPRYKIIEKRQSVAFWCNPISGHATLYWYQQILGQGPKLLIQFQNNGVVDDSQLPKDRFSAERLKGVDSTLKIQPAKLEDSAVYLCASSLRRDRSQTSTDTQYFGPGTRLTVL.

CDR3 sequence (DNA): TGTGCCAGCAGCTCCAAAGGGGGACAGGCAGATGAAAAACTGTTTTTT. Amino acid sequence: CASSSKGGQADEKLFF. The gene calls are TRBV7-9 and TRBJ1-4, with 8 bases lining up with TRBD1. CDR1 and CDR2 from the germline V gene are SEHNR and FQNEAQ (reference sequence). The CDR3 extends over 16 amino acids. Trimming cost V 4 bases and J 6 bases; bases outside gene matches: 10.

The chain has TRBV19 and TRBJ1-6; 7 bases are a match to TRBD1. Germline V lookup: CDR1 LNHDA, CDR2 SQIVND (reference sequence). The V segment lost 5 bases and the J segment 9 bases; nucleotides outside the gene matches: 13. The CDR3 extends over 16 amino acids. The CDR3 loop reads CASSVIPQGRGSPLHF. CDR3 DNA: TGTGCCAGTAGTGTCATCCCACAGGGGCGCGGTTCACCCCTCCACTTT. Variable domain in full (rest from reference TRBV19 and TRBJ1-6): DGGITQSPKYLFRKEGQNVTLSCEQNLNHDAMYWYRQDPGQGLRLIYYSQIVNDFQKGDIAEGYSVSREKKESFPLTVTSAQKNPTAFYLCASSVIPQGRGSPLHFGNGTRLTVT.

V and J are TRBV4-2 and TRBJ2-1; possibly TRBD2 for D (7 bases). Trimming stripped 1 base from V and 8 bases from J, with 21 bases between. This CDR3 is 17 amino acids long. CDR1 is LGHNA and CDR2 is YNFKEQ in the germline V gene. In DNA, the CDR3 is TGTGCCAGCAGCCAAGTCTGGGGGAGGGGGGTCTCGCATGAGCAGTTCTTC. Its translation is CASSQVWGRGVSHEQFF.

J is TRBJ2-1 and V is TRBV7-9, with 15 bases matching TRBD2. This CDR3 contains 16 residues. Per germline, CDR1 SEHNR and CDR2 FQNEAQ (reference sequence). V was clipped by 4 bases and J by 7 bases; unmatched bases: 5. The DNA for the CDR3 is TGTGCCAGCAGCTCCGGGACTAGCGGGGGGAGAAATGAGCAGTTCTTC. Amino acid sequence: CASSSGTSGGRNEQFF.

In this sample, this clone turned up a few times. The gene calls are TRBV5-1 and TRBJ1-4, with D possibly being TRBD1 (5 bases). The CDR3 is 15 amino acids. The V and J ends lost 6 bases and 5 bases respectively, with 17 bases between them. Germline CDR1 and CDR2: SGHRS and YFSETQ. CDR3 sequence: CASTTVGGKNEKLFF. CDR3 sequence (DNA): TGCGCCAGCACCACGGTGGGGGGAAAAAATGAAAAACTGTTTTTT.

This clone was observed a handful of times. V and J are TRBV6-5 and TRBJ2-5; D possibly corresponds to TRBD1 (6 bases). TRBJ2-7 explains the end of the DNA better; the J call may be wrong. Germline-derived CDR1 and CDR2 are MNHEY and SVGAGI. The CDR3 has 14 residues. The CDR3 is CASRLTGLSYEQYF. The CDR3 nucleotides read TGTGCCAGCAGGCTGACAGGACTCTCCTACGAGCAGTACTTC.

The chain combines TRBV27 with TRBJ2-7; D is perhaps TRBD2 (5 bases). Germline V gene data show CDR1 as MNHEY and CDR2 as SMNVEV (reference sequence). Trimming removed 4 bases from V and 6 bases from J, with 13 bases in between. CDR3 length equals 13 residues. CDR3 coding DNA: TGTGCCAGCAGTTATTCCGCGGGTCCCGAGCAGTACTTC. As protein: CASSYSAGPEQYF.

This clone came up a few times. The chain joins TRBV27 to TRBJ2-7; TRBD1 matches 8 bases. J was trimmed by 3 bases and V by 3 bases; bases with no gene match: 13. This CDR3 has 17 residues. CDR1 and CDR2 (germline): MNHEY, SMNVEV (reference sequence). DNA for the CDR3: TGTGCCAGCAGTTTCGGAGTGGAAGGGACAGGTTTCTACGAGCAGTACTTC. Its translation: CASSFGVEGTGFYEQYF.

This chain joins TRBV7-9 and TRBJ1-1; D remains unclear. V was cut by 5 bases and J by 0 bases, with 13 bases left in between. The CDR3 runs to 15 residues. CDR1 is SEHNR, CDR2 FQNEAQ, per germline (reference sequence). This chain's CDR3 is CASSRSSDMNTEAFF. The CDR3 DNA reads TGTGCCAGCAGCCGAAGTAGTGACATGAACACTGAAGCTTTCTTT.

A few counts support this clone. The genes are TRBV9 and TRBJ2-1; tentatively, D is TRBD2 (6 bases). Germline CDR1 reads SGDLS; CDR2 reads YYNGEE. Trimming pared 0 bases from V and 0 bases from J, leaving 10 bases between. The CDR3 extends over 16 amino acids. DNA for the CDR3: TGTGCCAGCAGCGTAGGTGGGGGGATCTCCTACAATGAGCAGTTCTTC. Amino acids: CASSVGGGISYNEQFF.

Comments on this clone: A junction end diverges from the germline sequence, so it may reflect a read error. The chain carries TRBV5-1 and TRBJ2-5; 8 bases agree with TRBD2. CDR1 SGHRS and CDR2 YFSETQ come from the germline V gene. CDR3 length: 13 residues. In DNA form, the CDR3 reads TGCGCCAGCAGCCGGCGGGAGGAAGAGAACCAGTACTTC. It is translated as CASSRREEENQYF.

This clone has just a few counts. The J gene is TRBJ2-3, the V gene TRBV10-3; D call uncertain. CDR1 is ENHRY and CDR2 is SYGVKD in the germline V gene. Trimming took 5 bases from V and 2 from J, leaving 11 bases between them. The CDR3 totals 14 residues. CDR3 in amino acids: CAISPSEITDTQYF. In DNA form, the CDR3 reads TGTGCCATCAGTCCCTCGGAGATCACAGATACGCAGTATTTT.

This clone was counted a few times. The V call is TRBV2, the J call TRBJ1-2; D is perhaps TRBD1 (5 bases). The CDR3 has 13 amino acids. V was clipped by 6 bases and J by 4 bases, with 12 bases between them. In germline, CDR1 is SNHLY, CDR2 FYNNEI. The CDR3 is CASSEGLAYGYTF. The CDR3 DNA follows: TGTGCCAGCAGCGAGGGACTGGCCTATGGCTACACCTTC.

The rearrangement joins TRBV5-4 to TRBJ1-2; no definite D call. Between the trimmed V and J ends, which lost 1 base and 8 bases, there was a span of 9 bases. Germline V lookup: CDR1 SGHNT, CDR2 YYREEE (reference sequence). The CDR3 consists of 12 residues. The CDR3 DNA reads TGTGCCAGCAGCTTGAACTCTTGGGGCTACACCTTC. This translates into CASSLNSWGYTF.

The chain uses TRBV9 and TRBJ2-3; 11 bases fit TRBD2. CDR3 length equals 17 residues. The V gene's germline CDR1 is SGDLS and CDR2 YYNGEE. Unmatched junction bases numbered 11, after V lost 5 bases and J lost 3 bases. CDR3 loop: CASSVSGGLAATDTQYF. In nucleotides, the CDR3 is TGTGCCAGCAGTGTTTCTGGGGGACTAGCGGCTACAGATACGCAGTATTTT.

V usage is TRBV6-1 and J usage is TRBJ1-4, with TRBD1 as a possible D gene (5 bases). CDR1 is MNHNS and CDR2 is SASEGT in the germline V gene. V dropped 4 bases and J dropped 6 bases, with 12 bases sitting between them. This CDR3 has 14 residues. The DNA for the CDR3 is TGTGCCAGCAGTGTAAGGGGCGCATATGAAAAACTGTTTTTT. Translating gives CASSVRGAYEKLFF.

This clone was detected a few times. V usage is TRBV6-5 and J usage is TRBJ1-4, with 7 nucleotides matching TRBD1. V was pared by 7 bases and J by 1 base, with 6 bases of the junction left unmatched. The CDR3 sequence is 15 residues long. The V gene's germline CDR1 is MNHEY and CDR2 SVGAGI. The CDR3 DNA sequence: TGTGCCAGCACCCCTGACAGGGTAACTAATGAAAAACTGTTTTTT. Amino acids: CASTPDRVTNEKLFF.

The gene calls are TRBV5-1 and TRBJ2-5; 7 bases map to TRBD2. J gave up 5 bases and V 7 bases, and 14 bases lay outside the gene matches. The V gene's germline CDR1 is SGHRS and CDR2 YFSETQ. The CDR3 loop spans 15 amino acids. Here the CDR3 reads CASSGGLSTRETQYF. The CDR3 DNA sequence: TGCGCCAGCTCGGGGGGATTGAGTACAAGGGAGACCCAGTACTTC.

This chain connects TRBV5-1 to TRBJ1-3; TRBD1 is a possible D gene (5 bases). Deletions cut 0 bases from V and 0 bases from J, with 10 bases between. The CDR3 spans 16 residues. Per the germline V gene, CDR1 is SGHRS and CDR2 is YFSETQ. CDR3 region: CASSLGQPSSGNTIYF. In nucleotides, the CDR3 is TGCGCCAGCAGCTTGGGACAGCCTAGCTCTGGAAACACCATATATTTT.

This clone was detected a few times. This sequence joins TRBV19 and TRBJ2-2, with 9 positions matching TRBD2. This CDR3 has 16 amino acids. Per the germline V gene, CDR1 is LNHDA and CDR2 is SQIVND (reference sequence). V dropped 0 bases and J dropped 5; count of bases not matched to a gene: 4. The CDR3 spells CASSIDWSGGTGELFF. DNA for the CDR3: TGTGCCAGTAGTATAGACTGGAGCGGGGGGACCGGGGAGCTGTTTTTT. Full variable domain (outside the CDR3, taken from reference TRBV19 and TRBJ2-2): DGGITQSPKYLFRKEGQNVTLSCEQNLNHDAMYWYRQDPGQGLRLIYYSQIVNDFQKGDIAEGYSVSREKKESFPLTVTSAQKNPTAFYLCASSIDWSGGTGELFFGEGSRLTVL.

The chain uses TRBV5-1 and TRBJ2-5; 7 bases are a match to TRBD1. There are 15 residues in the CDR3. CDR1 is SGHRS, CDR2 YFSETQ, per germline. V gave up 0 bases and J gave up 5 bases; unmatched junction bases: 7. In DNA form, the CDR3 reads TGCGCCAGCAGCTTGGAGGGCAGGGGGATGGAGACCCAGTACTTC. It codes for CASSLEGRGMETQYF.

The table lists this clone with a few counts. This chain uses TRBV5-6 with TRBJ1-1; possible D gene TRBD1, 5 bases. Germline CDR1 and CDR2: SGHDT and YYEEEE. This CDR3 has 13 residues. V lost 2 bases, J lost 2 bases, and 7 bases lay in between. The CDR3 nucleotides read TGTGCCAGCAGCTTCGGGGGAAACACTGAAGCTTTCTTT. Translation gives CASSFGGNTEAFF.

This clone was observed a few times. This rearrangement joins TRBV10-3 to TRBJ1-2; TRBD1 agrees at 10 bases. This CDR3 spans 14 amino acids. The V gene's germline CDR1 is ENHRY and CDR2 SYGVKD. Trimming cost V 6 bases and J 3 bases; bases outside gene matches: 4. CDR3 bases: TGTGCCATCAGCCCAGGACAGGGGGACTATGGCTACACCTTC. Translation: CAISPGQGDYGYTF.

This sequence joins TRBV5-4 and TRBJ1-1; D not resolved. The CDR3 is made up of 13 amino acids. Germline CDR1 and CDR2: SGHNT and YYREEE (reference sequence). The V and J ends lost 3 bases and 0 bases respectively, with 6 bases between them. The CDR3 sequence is CASSYTVNTEAFF. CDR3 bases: TGTGCCAGCAGCTATACAGTGAACACTGAAGCTTTCTTT.

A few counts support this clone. CDR3 amino acids: CASSPGTGASQPQHF. Written as DNA, the CDR3 is TGTGCCAGCAGCCCCGGGACAGGGGCGTCCCAGCCCCAGCATTTT. V and J are TRBV27 and TRBJ1-5; 10 bases match TRBD1. Germline V gene lookup returns CDR1 MNHEY and CDR2 SMNVEV (reference sequence). The CDR3 contains 15 residues. V shed 6 bases and J 7 bases; nucleotides not matched to a gene: 9.

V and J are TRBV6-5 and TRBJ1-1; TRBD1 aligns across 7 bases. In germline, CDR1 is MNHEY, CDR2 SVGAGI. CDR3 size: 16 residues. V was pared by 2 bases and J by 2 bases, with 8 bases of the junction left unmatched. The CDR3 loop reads CASSYGPGGKNTEAFF. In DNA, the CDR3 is TGTGCCAGCAGTTACGGGCCAGGGGGTAAAAACACTGAAGCTTTCTTT.